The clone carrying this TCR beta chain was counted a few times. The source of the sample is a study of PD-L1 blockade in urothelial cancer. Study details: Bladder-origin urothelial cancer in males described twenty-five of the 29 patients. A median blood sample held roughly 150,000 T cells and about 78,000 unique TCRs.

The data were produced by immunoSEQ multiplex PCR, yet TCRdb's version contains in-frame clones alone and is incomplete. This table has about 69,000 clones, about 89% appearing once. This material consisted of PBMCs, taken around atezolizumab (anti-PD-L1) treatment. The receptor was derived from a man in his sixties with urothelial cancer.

The CDR3 protein is CASSVVQGKQYF. CDR3 DNA: TGTGCCAGCAGTGTTGTGCAGGGTAAGCAGTACTTC. The V gene is TRBV2, the J gene TRBJ2-7; D may be TRBD1 (5 bases). The CDR3 runs 12 residues. The germline V gene has CDR1 SNHLY and CDR2 FYNNEI. Trimming took off 4 bases at V and 8 bases at J, with 12 bases between the two ends.